The 22 T cell receptor beta chains listed next were all sequenced from one sample in a study of blood T cell repertoires in COVID-19. Some clones are missing from TCRdb's copy, which holds only in-frame ones; the method was immunoSEQ multiplex PCR. The sample holds hundreds of thousands of clones, around 90% seen once. Sequenced material: PBMCs or T cells enriched from blood (not recorded which). The receptor source for this set is a woman in her late teens or twenties with acute COVID-19.

The rearrangement joins TRBV12-3 or TRBV12-4 to TRBJ2-7; TRBD2 matches at 7 bases. The CDR3 is 13 amino acids. V lost 6 bases and J lost 5; bases outside the gene matches: 7. The chain's CDR3 is CASRSGTSNEQYF. The CDR3, as DNA: TGTGCCAGCAGAAGCGGGACTTCCAACGAGCAGTACTTC.

This chain uses TRBV5-1 with TRBJ2-7; D is ambiguous. Between the trimmed V and J ends, which lost 0 bases and 2 bases, there was a span of 12 bases. CDR3 length: 15 residues. The germline V gene encodes CDR1 SGHRS and CDR2 YFSETQ. The CDR3 bases are TGCGCCAGCAGCTTGGGCGGCGCATTAACCTACGAGCAGTACTTC. It is translated as CASSLGGALTYEQYF.

This clone has only one observation. The V gene is TRBV5-1, the J gene TRBJ1-3; 7 nucleotides align to TRBD1. Germline CDR1 is SGHRS and CDR2 is YFSETQ. This CDR3 is 19 amino acids long. The ends lost 4 bases at V and 0 bases at J; junction bases unmatched: 16. CDR3 DNA: TGCGCCAGCAGCCCGCTCGGGGACAGCTATTCCCGCTCTGGAAACACCATATATTTT. This translates into CASSPLGDSYSRSGNTIYF.

Only a few counts were recorded for this clone. The CDR3 reads CASYTGMNTEAFF. The DNA of the CDR3 is TGCGCCAGCTATACAGGAATGAACACTGAAGCTTTCTTT. The chain combines TRBV5-1 with TRBJ1-1; tentatively, D is TRBD1 (5 bases). Germline V gene sequence: CDR1 SGHRS, CDR2 YFSETQ. CDR3 length equals 13 residues. V lost 7 bases and J 0 bases, leaving 10 bases between the germline ends.

The chain is built from TRBV19 and TRBJ1-2, with 7 nucleotides matching TRBD1. Germline V gene sequence: CDR1 LNHDA, CDR2 SQIVND (reference sequence). The CDR3 is 16 residues long. Unmatched junction bases numbered 14, after V lost 4 bases and J lost 6 bases. The CDR3 DNA reads as TGTGCCAGTAGTACTGGACAGGCCCATTGGAGAGATGGCTACACCTTC. Amino acid sequence: CASSTGQAHWRDGYTF.

The chain is built from TRBV28 and TRBJ1-1; D gene uncertain. The germline V and J ends were trimmed by 5 bases and 2 bases, with 9 bases remaining between them. The germline V gene has CDR1 MDHEN and CDR2 SYDVKM. This CDR3 region has 13 residues. CDR3 sequence: CASSGEGNTEAFF. The CDR3 coding sequence is TGTGCCAGCAGTGGTGAGGGCAACACTGAAGCTTTCTTT.

The rearrangement joins TRBV27 to TRBJ1-6; D gene ambiguous. V lost 4 bases and J lost 0, with 7 bases in between. CDR3 length equals 15 residues. The V gene's germline CDR1 is MNHEY and CDR2 SMNVEV (reference sequence). The CDR3 loop is CASSSGSSYNSPLHF. The CDR3 nucleotides are TGTGCCAGCAGTTCCGGGAGCTCCTATAATTCACCCCTCCACTTT.

CDR3 coding DNA: TGCGCCAGTGGTTTGACAGGGGGCGCGAACACTGAAGCTTTCTTT. Protein sequence: CASGLTGGANTEAFF. The chain combines TRBV5-1 with TRBJ1-1, with 10 positions matching TRBD1. Losses at the gene ends were 8 bases for V and 1 base for J; bases not matched to a gene: 8. The germline V gene encodes CDR1 SGHRS and CDR2 YFSETQ. The CDR3 has 15 amino acids.

The chain is built from TRBV2 and TRBJ2-5, with 9 bases lining up with TRBD1. Trimming at V came to 5 bases and at J to 4 bases, leaving 8 bases not matched to a gene. Per germline, CDR1 SNHLY and CDR2 FYNNEI. The CDR3 contains 15 residues. This CDR3 is CASSTRDRARETQYF. CDR3 sequence (DNA): TGTGCCAGCAGTACTCGGGACAGGGCGAGAGAGACCCAGTACTTC. The full variable domain, its missing parts supplied by reference TRBV2 and TRBJ2-5, is EPEVTQTPSHQVTQMGQEVILRCVPISNHLYFYWYRQILGQKVEFLVSFYNNEISEKSEIFDDQFSVERPDGSNFTLKIRSTKLEDSAMYFCASSTRDRARETQYFGPGTRLLVL.

A single count supports this clone. The V and J genes are TRBV3-1 (or the pseudogene TRBV3-2) and TRBJ1-2; 7 nucleotides match TRBD1. The ends lost 4 bases at V and 8 bases at J; junction bases unmatched: 19. From germline, CDR1 is LGHDT and CDR2 YNNKEL (reference sequence). This CDR3 comprises 17 residues. The DNA for the CDR3 is TGTGCCAGCAGCCCAGGAACGGGACAGTCCTCCCTGGGAGGCTACACCTTC. It codes for CASSPGTGQSSLGGYTF.

The V call is TRBV5-1, the J call TRBJ1-1; D call uncertain. The CDR3 sequence is 14 residues long. Trimming left V 3 bases short and J 0 bases short, with 9 bases between. The germline V gene encodes CDR1 SGHRS and CDR2 YFSETQ. For the CDR3, the DNA is TGCGCCAGCAGCTCGGAGGGATTGAACACTGAAGCTTTCTTT. This encodes CASSSEGLNTEAFF.

The CDR3 sequence is CASSPLAGDYEQYF. CDR3 coding DNA: TGTGCCAGCAGCCCTTTAGCGGGAGACTACGAGCAGTACTTC. The gene calls are TRBV11-2 and TRBJ2-7; 9 bases map to TRBD2. Germline values: CDR1 SGHAT, CDR2 FQNNGV. The CDR3 consists of 14 residues. Germline trimming cut 5 bases from V and 3 bases from J; bases unmatched to any gene: 5.

This chain joins TRBV5-1 and TRBJ2-7; the D is unclear. Between the trimmed V and J ends, which lost 1 base and 2 bases, there was a span of 4 bases. The length of the CDR3 is 12 residues. From germline, CDR1 is SGHRS and CDR2 YFSETQ. The CDR3 DNA is TGCGCCAGCAGCTTGTCCGCCTACGAGCAGTACTTC. Its translation is CASSLSAYEQYF. Full variable domain (missing parts from reference TRBV5-1 and TRBJ2-7): KAGVTQTPRYLIKTRGQQVTLSCSPISGHRSVSWYQQTPGQGLQFLFEYFSETQRNKGNFPGRFSGRQFSNSRSEMNVSTLELGDSALYLCASSLSAYEQYFGPGTRLTVT.

The J gene is TRBJ1-2, the V gene TRBV10-2; D gene ambiguous. CDR1 is WSHSY, CDR2 SAAADI, per germline. The germline V and J ends were trimmed by 8 bases and 4 bases, with 20 bases remaining between them. The CDR3 consists of 15 residues. The CDR3 spells CASAAGSTASYGYTF. The CDR3 DNA is TGCGCCAGCGCCGCGGGGAGTACCGCGAGCTATGGCTACACCTTC.

Details on this clone: The sample has other DNA sequences that encode this CDR3 too. CDR3: CASSYRGPYEQYF. The CDR3 nucleotides read TGTGCCAGCAGTTACAGGGGGCCTTACGAGCAGTACTTC. The chain has TRBV27 and TRBJ2-7, with 9 bases lining up with TRBD1. Germline V lookup: CDR1 MNHEY, CDR2 SMNVEV (reference sequence). This CDR3 region has 13 residues. Losses at the gene ends were 4 bases for V and 4 bases for J; bases not matched to a gene: 2.

This clone is a singleton in its sample. The chain has TRBV7-9 and TRBJ1-4; D call uncertain. The germline V gene has CDR1 SEHNR and CDR2 FQNEAQ (reference sequence). The CDR3 is 15 residues long. V was trimmed by 3 bases and J by 1 base, leaving 9 bases between them. The CDR3 region is CASSFPGGTNEKLFF. As DNA, the CDR3 is TGTGCCAGCAGCTTTCCAGGAGGAACTAATGAAAAACTGTTTTTT.

The chain combines TRBV12-5 with TRBJ2-7; 7 bases are a match to TRBD2. Unmatched junction bases numbered 8, after V lost 1 base and J lost 2 bases. CDR1 is LGHNT and CDR2 is FRNRAP in the germline V gene. The CDR3 consists of 16 residues. CDR3 nucleotide sequence: TGTGCTAGTGGTTTGGAAAGCGGGACTATCACCTACGAGCAGTACTTC. Residues: CASGLESGTITYEQYF.

The chain is built from TRBV5-4 and TRBJ2-7, with D perhaps TRBD1 (7 bases). The germline V gene has CDR1 SGHNT and CDR2 YYREEE (reference sequence). V was trimmed by 4 bases and J by 5 bases, leaving 13 bases between them. The CDR3 sequence is 13 residues long. CDR3 nucleotides: TGTGCCAGCAGCCCCACAGGGGAGGACGAGCAGTACTTC. Translating gives CASSPTGEDEQYF.

This CDR3 is CASSFQGSHEQYF. The CDR3 DNA reads TGTGCCAGCAGCTTTCAGGGGTCCCACGAGCAGTACTTC. J is TRBJ2-7 and V is TRBV5-4; possible D gene TRBD1, 6 bases. Germline CDR1 reads SGHNT; CDR2 reads YYREEE (reference sequence). V lost 2 bases and J lost 5, with 11 bases in between. The CDR3 runs 13 residues.

The chain combines TRBV6-2 or TRBV6-3 with TRBJ2-7, with 8 bases that match TRBD2. This CDR3 is 15 amino acids long. V lost 0 bases to trimming and J lost 4 bases; unmatched junction nucleotides: 5. CDR1 is MNHEY, CDR2 SVGEGT, per germline. The CDR3 nucleotides are TGTGCCAGCAGTTACTCGTCGGGGGGGGTTTACGAGCAGTACTTC. As protein: CASSYSSGGVYEQYF.

V is TRBV11-3 and J is TRBJ2-7, with TRBD2 as a possible D gene (6 bases). CDR1 SGHNT and CDR2 YENEEA come from the germline V gene. The CDR3 is 15 residues long. Trimming took off 4 bases at V and 5 bases at J, with 18 bases between the two ends. Here the CDR3 reads CASSSRGGARNEQYF. The CDR3 nucleotides are TGTGCCAGCAGCTCCCGCGGAGGGGCTAGAAACGAGCAGTACTTC.

The gene calls are TRBV18 and TRBJ2-7, with 9 bases aligning to TRBD2. CDR3 length: 15 residues. After removal of 6 bases from V and 1 base from J, the junction contained 7 bases not matched to a gene. From germline, CDR1 is KGHSH and CDR2 LQKENI. The CDR3 loop reads CASSDSGSRSYEQYF. The CDR3 DNA is TGTGCCAGCTCCGATAGCGGGAGTCGGTCCTACGAGCAGTACTTC.